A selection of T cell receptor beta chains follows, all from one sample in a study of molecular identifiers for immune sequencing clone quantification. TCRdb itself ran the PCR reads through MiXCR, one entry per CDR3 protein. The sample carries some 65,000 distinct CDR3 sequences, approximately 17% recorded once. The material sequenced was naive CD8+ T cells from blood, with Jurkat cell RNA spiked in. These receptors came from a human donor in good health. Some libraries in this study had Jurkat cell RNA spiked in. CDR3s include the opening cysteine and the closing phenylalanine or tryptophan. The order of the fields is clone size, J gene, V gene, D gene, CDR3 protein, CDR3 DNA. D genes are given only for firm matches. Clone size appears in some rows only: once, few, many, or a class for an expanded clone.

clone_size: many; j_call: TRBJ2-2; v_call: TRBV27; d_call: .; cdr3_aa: CASTRRNTGELFF; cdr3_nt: TGTGCCAGCACCAGACGAAACACCGGGGAGCTGTTTTTT
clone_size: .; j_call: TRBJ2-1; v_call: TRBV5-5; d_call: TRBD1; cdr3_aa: CASSLGTGGSYNEQFF; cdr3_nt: TGTGCCAGCAGCTTGGGGACAGGGGGCTCCTACAATGAGCAGTTCTTC
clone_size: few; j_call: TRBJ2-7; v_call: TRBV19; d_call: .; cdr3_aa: CASSPYGNTYEQYF; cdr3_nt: TGTGCCAGTAGCCCGTACGGGAACACCTACGAGCAGTACTTC
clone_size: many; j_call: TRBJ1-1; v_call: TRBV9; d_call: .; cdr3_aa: CASSPTILYTEAFF; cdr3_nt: TGTGCCAGCAGCCCAACCATTTTATACACTGAAGCTTTCTTT
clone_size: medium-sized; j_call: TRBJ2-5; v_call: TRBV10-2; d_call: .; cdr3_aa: CASRDGEGPETQYF; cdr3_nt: TGCGCCAGCAGAGACGGAGAGGGTCCAGAGACCCAGTACTTC
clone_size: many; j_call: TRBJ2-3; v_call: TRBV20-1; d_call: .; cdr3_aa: CSARGHYPTDTQYF; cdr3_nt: TGCAGTGCTAGGGGTCACTACCCCACAGATACGCAGTATTTT
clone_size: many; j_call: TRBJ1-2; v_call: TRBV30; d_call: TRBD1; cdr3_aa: CAWNTGENYGYTF; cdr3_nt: TGTGCCTGGAATACAGGGGAAAACTATGGCTACACCTTC
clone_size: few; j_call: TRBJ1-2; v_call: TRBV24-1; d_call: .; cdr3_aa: CATSEGAGSESIGYTF; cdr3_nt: TGTGCCACCAGTGAAGGGGCAGGGTCCGAGAGTATTGGCTACACCTTC
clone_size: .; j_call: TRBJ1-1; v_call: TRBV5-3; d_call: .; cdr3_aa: CASSSKTEGTEAFF; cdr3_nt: TGTGCCAGCAGCTCCAAAACTGAGGGAACTGAAGCTTTCTTT
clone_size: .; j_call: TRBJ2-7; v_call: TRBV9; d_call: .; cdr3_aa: CASSVGREQYF; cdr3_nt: TGTGCCAGCAGCGTGGGTCGGGAGCAGTACTTC
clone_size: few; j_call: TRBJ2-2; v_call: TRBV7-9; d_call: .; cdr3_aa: CASSLPSASNTGELFF; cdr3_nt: TGTGCCAGCAGCTTACCTAGCGCCTCGAACACCGGGGAGCTGTTTTTT
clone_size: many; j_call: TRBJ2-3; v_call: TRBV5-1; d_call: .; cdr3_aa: CASSFLMGLLDTQYF; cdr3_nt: TGCGCCAGCAGCTTTCTCATGGGACTCCTGGATACGCAGTATTTT
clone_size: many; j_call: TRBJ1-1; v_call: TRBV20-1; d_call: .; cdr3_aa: CSAPPPRLDTEAFF; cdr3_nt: TGCAGTGCTCCTCCGCCCCGATTGGACACTGAAGCTTTCTTT
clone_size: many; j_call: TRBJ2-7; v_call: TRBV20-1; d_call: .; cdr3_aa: CSARDQDSLYEQYF; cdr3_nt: TGCAGTGCTAGAGATCAGGACTCCCTGTACGAGCAGTACTTC
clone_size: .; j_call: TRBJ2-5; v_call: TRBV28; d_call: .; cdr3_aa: CASRQTGPETQYF; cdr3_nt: TGTGCCAGCAGACAAACAGGGCCAGAGACCCAGTACTTC
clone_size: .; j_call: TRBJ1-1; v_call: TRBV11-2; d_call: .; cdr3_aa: CASSLAVRVAGHEAFF; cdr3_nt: TGTGCCAGCAGCTTAGCCGTCCGTGTGGCAGGACATGAAGCTTTCTTT
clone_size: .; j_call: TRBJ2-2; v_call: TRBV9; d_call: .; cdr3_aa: CASSVPSGELFF; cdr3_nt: TGTGCCAGCAGCGTACCTTCCGGGGAGCTGTTTTTT
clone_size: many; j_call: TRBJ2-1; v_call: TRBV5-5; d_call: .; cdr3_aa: CASSWMEYNEQFF; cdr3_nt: TGTGCCAGCAGCTGGATGGAGTACAATGAGCAGTTCTTC
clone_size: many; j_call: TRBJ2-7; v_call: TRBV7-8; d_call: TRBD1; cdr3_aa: CASSLAPGGAREQYF; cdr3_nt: TGTGCCAGCAGCTTAGCCCCAGGGGGCGCGAGGGAGCAGTACTTC
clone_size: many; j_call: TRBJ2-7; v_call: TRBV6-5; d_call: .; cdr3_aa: CASSIFPGTSYEQYF; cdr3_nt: TGTGCCAGCAGCATCTTTCCCGGGACATCCTACGAGCAGTACTTC
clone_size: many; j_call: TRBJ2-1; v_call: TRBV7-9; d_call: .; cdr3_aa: CASSVPGTRSSYNEQFF; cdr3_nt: TGTGCCAGCAGCGTACCCGGGACTCGAAGCTCCTACAATGAGCAGTTCTTC
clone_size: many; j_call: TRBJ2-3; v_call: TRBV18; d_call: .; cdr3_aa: CASSPEQARTDTQYF; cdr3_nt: TGTGCCAGCTCACCAGAACAGGCGAGGACAGATACGCAGTATTTT
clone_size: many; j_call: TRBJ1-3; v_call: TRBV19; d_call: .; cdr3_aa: CASSETDTSGNTIYF; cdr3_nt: TGTGCCAGTAGTGAAACGGACACCTCTGGAAACACCATATATTTT
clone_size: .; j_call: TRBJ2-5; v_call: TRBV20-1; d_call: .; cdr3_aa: CSAPLTGESFMETQYF; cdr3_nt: TGCAGTGCTCCCCTAACGGGAGAGTCTTTTATGGAGACCCAGTACTTC
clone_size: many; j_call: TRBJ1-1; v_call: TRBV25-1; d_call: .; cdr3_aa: CASGPLQDEAFF; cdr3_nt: TGTGCCAGCGGACCGCTACAGGATGAAGCTTTCTTT
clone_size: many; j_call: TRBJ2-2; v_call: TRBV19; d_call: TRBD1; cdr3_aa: CASRQGNTGELFF; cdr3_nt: TGTGCCAGTCGACAGGGGAACACCGGGGAGCTGTTTTTT
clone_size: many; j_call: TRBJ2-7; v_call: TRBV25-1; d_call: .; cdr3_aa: CASRGALTYEQYF; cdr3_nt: TGTGCCAGCAGAGGGGCGCTAACCTACGAGCAGTACTTC
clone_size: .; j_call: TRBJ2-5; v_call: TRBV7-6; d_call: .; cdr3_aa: CASSQLVSPEETQYF; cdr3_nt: TGTGCCAGCAGCCAGCTGGTTTCGCCCGAGGAGACCCAGTACTTC
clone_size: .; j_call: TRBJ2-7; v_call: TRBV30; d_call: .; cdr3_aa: CAWRDYSSYEQYF; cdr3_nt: TGTGCCTGGAGGGACTATAGCTCCTACGAGCAGTACTTC
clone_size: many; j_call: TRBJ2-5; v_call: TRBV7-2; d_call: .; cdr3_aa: CASSLDPPETQYF; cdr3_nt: TGTGCCAGCAGCTTAGACCCACCTGAGACCCAGTACTTC
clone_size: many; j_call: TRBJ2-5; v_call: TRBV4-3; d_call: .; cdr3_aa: CASSQVSMGVETQYF; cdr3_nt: TGCGCCAGCAGCCAAGTCTCCATGGGGGTAGAGACCCAGTACTTC
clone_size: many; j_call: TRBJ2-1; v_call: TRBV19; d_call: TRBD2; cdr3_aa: CASSHGVQRESYNEQFF; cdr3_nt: TGTGCCAGTAGTCACGGGGTCCAGCGGGAGTCCTACAATGAGCAGTTCTTC
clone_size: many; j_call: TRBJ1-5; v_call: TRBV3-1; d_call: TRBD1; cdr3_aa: CASSQGAGGNQPQHF; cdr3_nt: TGTGCCAGCAGCCAAGGGGCAGGGGGAAATCAGCCCCAGCATTTT
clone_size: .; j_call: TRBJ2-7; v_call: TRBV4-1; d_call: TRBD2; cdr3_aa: CASSPYKAGATYEQYF; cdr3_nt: TGCGCCAGCAGCCCATATAAGGCGGGAGCCACCTACGAGCAGTACTTC
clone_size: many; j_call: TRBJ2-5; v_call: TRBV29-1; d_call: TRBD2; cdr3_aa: CSVEALAGAREETQYF; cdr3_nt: TGCAGCGTTGAAGCCCTAGCGGGGGCAAGGGAAGAGACCCAGTACTTC
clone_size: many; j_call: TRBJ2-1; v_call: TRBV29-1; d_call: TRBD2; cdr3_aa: CSVDGSGSGEQFF; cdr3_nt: TGCAGCGTTGATGGGAGCGGGAGCGGTGAGCAGTTCTTC
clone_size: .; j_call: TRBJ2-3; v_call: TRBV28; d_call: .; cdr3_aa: CASSRLADTDTQYF; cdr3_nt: TGTGCCAGCAGCCGTTTAGCAGACACAGATACGCAGTATTTT
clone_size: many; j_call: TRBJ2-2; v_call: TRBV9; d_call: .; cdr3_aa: CASSSYTGELFF; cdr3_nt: TGTGCCAGCAGCTCTTACACCGGGGAGCTGTTTTTT
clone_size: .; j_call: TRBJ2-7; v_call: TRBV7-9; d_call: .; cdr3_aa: CASNLSRGLGTYEQYF; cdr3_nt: TGTGCCAGCAACTTATCCCGCGGGCTCGGTACCTACGAGCAGTACTTC
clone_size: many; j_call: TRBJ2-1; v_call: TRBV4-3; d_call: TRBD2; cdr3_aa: CASSQGASGSSPANEQFF; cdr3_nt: TGCGCCAGCAGCCAAGGGGCTAGCGGGAGTTCCCCCGCTAATGAGCAGTTCTTC
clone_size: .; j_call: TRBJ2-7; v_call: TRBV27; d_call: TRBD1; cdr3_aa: CASNPGTAYEQYF; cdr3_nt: TGTGCCAGCAATCCCGGGACAGCCTACGAGCAGTACTTC